This T cell receptor beta chain was identified during a study of response to subunit inactivated influenza vaccine (dated by TCRdb to the late 2010s). About the investigation overall: The study used deep quantitative T cell receptor repertoire profiling to track responses to a trivalent subunit inactivated influenza vaccine. Study-wide conclusions, independent of this receptor: According to the authors, only a limited number of new T cells may be recruited by each seasonal influenza vaccination.

As to this clonotype: Its binding antigen is unknown. Base qualities are missing; no much larger clone stands one base away.

Library preparation was by RT-PCR. The run used an Illumina HiSeq 2500. TCRdb reprocessed the public reads (quality trimming at Q25 with fastp, clone calling with MiXCR) and kept in-frame beta chains. Every distinct CDR3 protein forms one entry, paired with its most common genes and DNA. In all, the sample holds 150,000 to 200,000 distinct CDR3 sequences, and less than 15% of those were seen once. Approximately 30% of the sample is in the top ten clones. Trimming leaves V shorter by 3 bases and J shorter by 4 bases, with the junction holding 2 bases beyond the gene matches. Including cysteine and phenylalanine, the CDR3 has 15 amino acids. Left in the record is the CDR3 DNA by itself, 45 bases read in frame from the first base. Taken from the germline V gene, the CDR1 and CDR2 loops are SGHVS and FNYEAQ. Another study also made use of these data, one on T cells expressing NK-cell markers. The second publication reports: TCR beta cDNA libraries were prepared using 5'RACE template switching, which introduced a universal primer site and unique molecular identifiers. In sorted CD3+CD56+NKG2C+, CD3+CD56+NKG2C- and CD3+CD56-NKG2C+ T-cell subsets from about 8 donors, TCR beta-chain repertoires were profiled. Among the eight sequenced donors, seven were HCMV-seropositive and one was HCMV-seronegative. To restrict sorting to alphabetaTCR-expressing T cells, an anti-gammadeltaTCR antibody was added in several experiments. For roughly 6 donors, the dominant CD3+CD56+NKG2C+ clonotypes were among the top 10 CD8+ clonotypes and accounted for about 1.0-7.5% of CD8+ T cells. Those dominant clonotypes were again the most abundant among CD3+CD56-NKG2C+ cells in a handful of donors, at roughly 25-65%. Whether the expanded NKG2C-expressing T cell clones were specific for HCMV antigens remained unclear. All eight donors whose samples were sequenced were randomly selected healthy volunteers, three of them men and five women. A commercial ELISA kit detecting HCMV-specific IgG in serum was used to determine HCMV serostatus. Ficoll density gradient centrifugation was used to isolate peripheral blood mononuclear cells from blood. CD4+ and CD8+ T cells were isolated from PBMC by magnetic immunoseparation with Miltenyi isolation kits. cDNA synthesis was primed from the TCR beta constant segment and was followed by two successive PCR amplification steps. Libraries were sequenced as 2 x 150 bp reads on Illumina HiSeq 2000/2500, MiSeq or NextSeq. MIGEC was used to demultiplex reads and group the reads by UMI, and MiTCR was used to assemble and quantify clonotypes. Only TCR cDNA sequences supported by at least two reads were kept to exclude erroneous sequences. The tcR package was used for downstream repertoire analysis, and clonotypes were matched across fractions by CDR3 nucleotide sequence plus V segment. Antigen specificity was annotated against VDJdb with VDJmatch, allowing one amino acid substitution in CDR3.

The sequence came from a man in his fifties who received an inactivated influenza vaccine. Donor details come from another sample of the same person, matched by shared clones. In this chain, TRBV7-6 is recombined with TRBJ2-5, with 13 junctional bases fitting TRBD2. This specimen was CD8+ T cells sorted from PBMCs, taken 11 to 12 days after vaccination. The CDR3 in this case is CASSFTSGGGETQYF. The sequenced DNA: TGTGCCAGCAGCTTTACTAGCGGGGGGGGAGAGACCCAGTACTTC.